The T cell receptor (beta chain) under discussion was sequenced for a study of shared clonotypes between healthy human individuals. With regard to this clone: The target antigen is unknown.

The material for each subset, its genomic DNA, was split evenly across several immunoSEQ plates. Sequencing was performed with immunoSEQ multiplex PCR; in TCRdb, only in-frame clones are kept and a portion is missing. This table has more than 500,000 clones, approximately 95% appearing once. Study-level results: Rarefaction demonstrated incomplete sorted-subset sequencing despite large depth. The study found lower generation probabilities in non-shared clonotypes than in those shared by all four donors.

The CDR3 runs 15 residues. Germline CDR1 is MNHEY and CDR2 is SMNVEV (reference sequence). J gave up 6 bases and V 2 bases, and 8 bases lay outside the gene matches. The naive CD8 subset, CD45RO-negative cells positively selected for CCR7, excluded terminally differentiated effector memory CD45RA+ cells. The donors were adults (healthy and HIV-negative) with no recent acute infections or vaccinations. The gene calls are TRBV27 and TRBJ2-7; 9 nucleotides line up with TRBD1. Sequenced material: naive CD8+ T cells sorted from blood. This TCR derives from a woman aged 30 to 39 in good health. In DNA form, the CDR3 reads TGTGCCAGCAGTTTAGACGGGACAGGGTTATCCGAGCAGTACTTC. This gives the protein CASSLDGTGLSEQYF.